This record concerns one T cell receptor beta chain sequence. This record belongs to a study of Graves' ophthalmopathy and Graves' hyperthyroidism. The V gene's germline CDR1 is MNHEY and CDR2 SVGEGT. This CDR3 comprises 11 residues. The V segment lost 10 bases and the J segment 6 bases; nucleotides outside the gene matches: 6. The authors amplified TCR beta CDR3 regions from RNA transcripts. After a first-round RT-PCR with HTBI primers, a second-round multiplex PCR was run. Each CDR3 protein gets one entry after TCRdb re-called the multiplex PCR reads with MiXCR. The sample records 300,000 or so distinct CDR3 sequences, about a sixth being singletons. Patients were excluded if they had other autoimmune diseases or uncontrolled infections, and likewise if pregnancy or lactation applied.

The sequencing sample was made of peripheral blood. The TCR sequence derives from an adult man with Graves' ophthalmopathy. This rearrangement joins TRBV6-2 or TRBV6-3 to TRBJ2-7; 7 bases align to TRBD1. DNA of the CDR3: TGTGCCACATCACAGGGGACCGAGCAGTACTTC. Translated, it gives CATSQGTEQYF.